A single sample gave rise to the 23 T cell receptor beta chains below, sequenced in a study of T cell responses to AZD1222 COVID-19 vaccine. Repertoires were generated with immunoSEQ multiplex PCR, while TCRdb's copy carries only in-frame clones and drops some. The table records around 110,000 clones, more than 75% of them present only once. Specimen: peripheral blood, collected on day 0 of AZD1222 vaccination. The receptors were sampled from an adult in good health.

The J gene is TRBJ1-5, the V gene TRBV28, with a possible D match to TRBD1 (5 bases). The germline V and J ends were trimmed by 5 bases and 7 bases, with 21 bases remaining between them. Germline V gene data show CDR1 as MDHEN and CDR2 as SYDVKM. The CDR3 is 16 residues long. The CDR3 reads CASSVPPGGGTQPQHF. As DNA, the CDR3 is TGTGCCAGCAGTGTTCCCCCCGGGGGAGGGACGCAGCCCCAGCATTTT.

The count of this clone is one. This sequence joins TRBV19 and TRBJ1-6; D unresolved. Per germline, CDR1 LNHDA and CDR2 SQIVND (reference sequence). The V gene lost 2 bases and the J gene lost 7 bases, with 12 bases spanning the gap. This CDR3 is built from 15 residues. The CDR3 loop is CASSILDGVNSPLHF. DNA for the CDR3: TGTGCCAGTAGTATATTGGACGGTGTAAATTCACCCCTCCACTTT.

J is TRBJ2-7 and V is TRBV2, with D unclear. Germline CDR1 is SNHLY and CDR2 is FYNNEI. The V end was cut by 8 bases, the J end by 3 bases, with 5 bases between. The CDR3 loop spans 10 amino acids. Written as DNA, the CDR3 is TGTGCCAGCGGGGACTACGAGCAGTACTTC. Protein: CASGDYEQYF.

The genes are TRBV19 and TRBJ2-2; 7 positions match TRBD1. V lost 9 bases to trimming and J lost 3 bases; unmatched junction nucleotides: 10. The CDR3 contains 15 residues. Germline V lookup: CDR1 LNHDA, CDR2 SQIVND (reference sequence). The CDR3 loop reads CASRQGLDYTGELFF. CDR3 nucleotides: TGTGCCAGCAGACAGGGCCTAGATTACACCGGGGAGCTGTTTTTT.

This chain links TRBV24-1 with TRBJ2-2; D may correspond to TRBD1 or TRBD2 (5 bases each). Trimming took off 2 bases at V and 3 bases at J, with 12 bases between the two ends. In germline, CDR1 is KGHDR, CDR2 SFDVKD. The CDR3 has 16 residues. CDR3 amino acids: CATSDSPGPYTGELFF. The CDR3 DNA reads as TGTGCCACCAGTGATTCACCGGGACCCTACACCGGGGAGCTGTTTTTT.

The chain employs TRBV30 and TRBJ2-5; D gene ambiguous. Germline V gives CDR1 GTSNPN, CDR2 SVGIG (reference sequence). This CDR3 is 14 amino acids long. V lost 3 bases to trimming and J lost 1 base, with 12 bases between them. The CDR3 region has the DNA TGTGCCTGGAGCAGCAAGCCGCCCCAAGAGACCCAGTACTTC. It specifies CAWSSKPPQETQYF.

The J gene is TRBJ2-2, the V gene TRBV7-3; 10 positions agree with TRBD1. Trimming removed 5 bases from V and 6 bases from J; junction bases left unmatched: 9. This CDR3 region has 16 residues. Germline lookup yields CDR1 SGHTA and CDR2 FQGTGA. CDR3 region: CASSPLTGGLAGELFF. The CDR3 DNA reads as TGTGCCAGCAGCCCCTTGACAGGGGGCCTAGCCGGGGAGCTGTTTTTT.

The V and J genes are TRBV7-9 and TRBJ1-2; D remains unclear. CDR1 and CDR2 (germline): SEHNR, FQNEAQ (reference sequence). V dropped 3 bases and J dropped 4 bases, with 6 bases sitting between them. The CDR3 length is 12 residues. CDR3 residues: CASSFRGYGYTF. The CDR3 DNA is TGTGCCAGCAGCTTCCGCGGCTATGGCTACACCTTC.

The rearrangement joins TRBV7-9 to TRBJ2-7, with D possibly being TRBD2 (6 bases). V lost 6 bases and J 2 bases, leaving 14 bases between the germline ends. The germline V gene has CDR1 SEHNR and CDR2 FQNEAQ (reference sequence). CDR3 length: 14 amino acids. The CDR3 region is CASRPALAAYEQYF. CDR3 DNA: TGTGCCAGCAGACCGGCACTAGCAGCCTACGAGCAGTACTTC. Based on the CDR3 plus reference TRBV7-9 and TRBJ2-7, the full variable domain is DTGVSQNPRHKITKRGQNVTFRCDPISEHNRLYWYRQTLGQGPEFLTYFQNEAQLEKSRLLSDRFSAERPKGSFSTLEIQRTEQGDSAMYLCASRPALAAYEQYFGPGTRLTVT.

The genes are TRBV4-2 and TRBJ2-7, with D perhaps given as TRBD1 or TRBD2 (5 bases each). Germline CDR1 reads LGHNA; CDR2 reads YNFKEQ. Trimming took 4 bases from V and 3 from J, leaving 22 bases between them. This CDR3 region has 17 residues. This chain's CDR3 is CASSRDPRYIALYEQYF. The CDR3 coding sequence is TGTGCCAGCAGCCGGGACCCTAGGTACATTGCGCTCTACGAGCAGTACTTC.

This chain links TRBV28 with TRBJ1-1, with a possible D match to TRBD1 (6 bases). The germline V and J ends were trimmed by 9 bases and 7 bases, with 18 bases remaining between them. The germline CDR1 and CDR2 sequences are MDHEN and SYDVKM. There are 13 residues in the CDR3. The CDR3 DNA follows: TGTGCCAGTGTTAGGGGGGGCGCCAGTGAAGCTTTCTTT. Protein product: CASVRGGASEAFF. The whole variable domain, filled in from reference TRBV28 and TRBJ1-1, reads DVKVTQSSRYLVKRTGEKVFLECVQDMDHENMFWYRQDPGLGLRLIYFSYDVKMKEKGDIPEGYSVSREKKERFSLILESASTNQTSMYLCASVRGGASEAFFGQGTRLTVV.

The rearrangement uses TRBV6-5 and TRBJ1-1; a possible D gene is TRBD1 (6 bases). This CDR3 spans 13 amino acids. Germline V CDR1 and CDR2: MNHEY, SVGAGI. The ends were cut back, 3 bases at V and 8 bases at J, with 13 bases in the middle. The CDR3 nucleotides are TGTGCCAGCAGTTATGGGACACTAAAGGAAGCTTTCTTT. Translated, it gives CASSYGTLKEAFF.

The V and J genes are TRBV19 and TRBJ2-1, with D hard to call. V lost 1 base to trimming and J lost 10 bases, with 26 bases between them. CDR3 size: 18 residues. Germline V gene sequence: CDR1 LNHDA, CDR2 SQIVND (reference sequence). The CDR3 protein is CASSIGAPASWVDDEQFF. The CDR3 DNA reads as TGTGCCAGTAGTATAGGCGCTCCAGCGTCCTGGGTGGATGACGAGCAGTTCTTC.

DNA for the CDR3: TGCGCCAGCAGCATCCGGGACCATTCCTACAATGAGCAGTTCTTC. Protein sequence: CASSIRDHSYNEQFF. J is TRBJ2-1 and V is TRBV5-1, with D tentatively TRBD1 or TRBD2 (5 bases each). The V end was cut by 4 bases, the J end by 1 base, with 12 bases between. CDR1 and CDR2 from the germline V gene are SGHRS and YFSETQ. This CDR3 is built from 15 residues.

The chain carries TRBV6-4 and TRBJ2-1, with 10 bases lining up with TRBD2. V lost 0 bases, J lost 7 bases, and 6 bases stayed unmatched. Germline CDR1 MRHNA, CDR2 SNTAGT. CDR3 length: 16 amino acids. This CDR3 is CASSDSTSGGANEQFF. The CDR3, as DNA: TGTGCCAGCAGTGACTCGACCAGCGGGGGGGCGAATGAGCAGTTCTTC.

The rearrangement joins TRBV5-4 to TRBJ2-1; D is uncertain. The CDR3 contains 14 residues. Germline V CDR1 and CDR2: SGHNT, YYREEE (reference sequence). Trimming took 0 bases from V and 5 from J, leaving 9 bases between them. Here the CDR3 reads CASSLGPRNNEQFF. The CDR3 nucleotides read TGTGCCAGCAGCTTGGGTCCCCGAAACAATGAGCAGTTCTTC.

The V gene is TRBV7-2, the J gene TRBJ1-1, with D possibly being TRBD1 (5 bases). Germline CDR1 is SGHTA and CDR2 is FQGNSA. The ends were cut back, 1 base at V and 4 bases at J, with 10 bases in the middle. This CDR3 has 14 amino acids. The CDR3 bases are TGTGCCAGCAGCTTAGTCGGGGGGAGCACTGAAGCTTTCTTT. As protein: CASSLVGGSTEAFF.

The V gene is TRBV27, the J gene TRBJ2-1; 11 bases line up with TRBD2. Unmatched junction bases numbered 5, after V lost 5 bases and J lost 5 bases. CDR1 is MNHEY and CDR2 is SMNVEV in the germline V gene (reference sequence). The CDR3 runs 15 residues. CDR3 coding DNA: TGTGCCAGCAGTATAGCGGGAGGGATCCACAATGAGCAGTTCTTC. The encoded protein is CASSIAGGIHNEQFF.

The chain couples TRBV7-3 to TRBJ2-3, with TRBD2 matching 7 bases. Germline trimming cut 5 bases from V and 5 bases from J; bases unmatched to any gene: 7. From germline, CDR1 is SGHTA and CDR2 FQGTGA. The CDR3 runs 14 residues. CDR3 protein: CASSPASGRDTQYF. The DNA of the CDR3 is TGTGCCAGCAGCCCCGCTAGCGGTAGAGATACGCAGTATTTT.

This CDR3 is CASSQYSYEQYF. The CDR3 DNA reads TGTGCCAGCAGTCAGTATTCCTACGAGCAGTACTTC. J is TRBJ2-7 and V is TRBV25-1; no reliable D call. V was shortened by 5 bases and J by 1 base, with 6 bases between the two germline ends. Germline-derived CDR1 and CDR2 are MGHDK and SYGVNS. This CDR3 has 12 amino acids.

This chain connects TRBV28 to TRBJ1-5; D is unresolved. The CDR3 covers 13 residues. The V gene's germline CDR1 is MDHEN and CDR2 SYDVKM. Trimming pared 5 bases from V and 6 bases from J, leaving 11 bases between. The CDR3 here is CASSHGILQPQHF. The CDR3 bases are TGTGCCAGCAGTCACGGAATACTTCAGCCCCAGCATTTT.

This chain links TRBV19 with TRBJ2-7, with 7 bases identical to TRBD1. CDR1 and CDR2 from the germline V gene are LNHDA and SQIVND (reference sequence). Trimming took 3 bases from V and 6 from J; bases not matched to a gene: 11. The CDR3 loop spans 15 amino acids. The CDR3 DNA reads as TGTGCCAGTAGTATCGGATTCCGGACAGGTCGCGAGCAGTACTTC. It yields the protein CASSIGFRTGREQYF. The full variable domain, with the rest looked up from reference TRBV19 and TRBJ2-7, is DGGITQSPKYLFRKEGQNVTLSCEQNLNHDAMYWYRQDPGQGLRLIYYSQIVNDFQKGDIAEGYSVSREKKESFPLTVTSAQKNPTAFYLCASSIGFRTGREQYFGPGTRLTVT.

The chain is built from TRBV5-1 and TRBJ2-7; 9 nucleotides agree with TRBD2. Trimming at V came to 0 bases and at J to 5 bases, leaving 6 bases not matched to a gene. The CDR3 runs 15 residues. The germline V gene encodes CDR1 SGHRS and CDR2 YFSETQ. CDR3 sequence reads: CASSLVLAGAHEQYF. The CDR3 DNA sequence: TGCGCCAGCAGCTTGGTTTTAGCGGGAGCCCACGAGCAGTACTTC. The full variable domain, completed using reference TRBV5-1 and TRBJ2-7, is KAGVTQTPRYLIKTRGQQVTLSCSPISGHRSVSWYQQTPGQGLQFLFEYFSETQRNKGNFPGRFSGRQFSNSRSEMNVSTLELGDSALYLCASSLVLAGAHEQYFGPGTRLTVT.